A single sample is the source of the 31 T cell receptor beta chains below, sequenced in a study of human T cells and chemical hapten exposure. Time point of the sample: pre-sensitization, week 0. The sample's treatment: therapeutic diphenylcyclopropenone sensitization with weekly scalp DPC. MiXCR, run by TCRdb on the RACE reads, gives a single entry per CDR3 protein. The profile shows 350,000 to 400,000 distinct CDR3 sequences, 5.1% of them singletons. The sequenced sample was whole blood, obtained in connection with sensitization to the hapten diphenylcyclopropenone (DPC). These receptors all stem from a woman between 45 and 65 years old with alopecia areata. Some clones in this sample may be carry-over from other donors' samples.

This clonotype turned up a few times. The chain joins TRBV29-1 to TRBJ2-2, with D possibly TRBD2 on 7 matching bases. The germline V gene encodes CDR1 SQVTM and CDR2 ANQGSEA. Trimming removed 3 bases at V and 1 base at J, with 12 bases between. The CDR3 extends over 15 amino acids. CDR3 sequence reads: CSVDGGRRNTGELFF. The CDR3 coding sequence is TGCAGCGTTGACGGGGGGCGAAGGAACACCGGGGAGCTGTTTTTT.

This chain links TRBV12-3 or TRBV12-4 with TRBJ1-1, with no clear D. The CDR3 is made up of 14 amino acids. The V gene lost 1 base and the J gene lost 4 bases, with 10 bases spanning the gap. The CDR3: CASSLVEGLTEAFF. The CDR3 DNA reads as TGTGCCAGCAGTTTAGTCGAGGGCCTCACTGAAGCTTTCTTT.

In this sample, this clonotype turned up a few times. The chain uses TRBV7-2 and TRBJ2-3, with 10 bases fitting TRBD2. V shed 5 bases and J 7 bases; nucleotides not matched to a gene: 12. The length of the CDR3 is 16 residues. Germline V gene data show CDR1 as SGHTA and CDR2 as FQGNSA. CDR3 bases: TGTGCCAGCAGCCCCCATGAGGGACTAGCGTTAAATACGCAGTATTTT. Its protein product is CASSPHEGLALNTQYF.

This clonotype was detected a few times. This chain connects TRBV12-3 or TRBV12-4 to TRBJ1-2; tentatively, D is TRBD1 (5 bases). The V and J ends lost 3 bases and 1 base respectively, with 18 bases between them. This CDR3 has 17 amino acids. The CDR3 sequence is CASSFIARDSYNYGYTF. DNA for the CDR3: TGTGCCAGCAGTTTCATCGCCCGCGACAGTTATAACTATGGCTACACCTTC.

This clonotype has ten or more counts. V and J are TRBV6-6 and TRBJ1-1; 7 bases align to TRBD1. Trimming removed 5 bases from V and 4 bases from J; junction bases left unmatched: 7. The CDR3 has 14 amino acids. Per germline, CDR1 MNHNY and CDR2 SVGAGI (reference sequence). CDR3: CASSRQGLGTEAFF. CDR3 sequence (DNA): TGTGCCAGCAGTCGACAGGGCCTGGGCACTGAAGCTTTCTTT.

This clonotype was counted at least ten times. The chain couples TRBV12-5 to TRBJ2-7, with TRBD1 matching 7 bases. CDR1 is LGHNT, CDR2 FRNRAP, per germline. The CDR3 is 15 residues long. Trimming at V came to 1 base and at J to 2 bases, leaving 5 bases not matched to a gene. The CDR3, as DNA: TGTGCTAGTGGTTTGGCCATCGGGACAGCCTACGAGCAGTACTTC. Translation gives CASGLAIGTAYEQYF.

This clonotype appeared many times. V and J are TRBV13 and TRBJ2-1; D is unresolved. In germline, CDR1 is PRHDT, CDR2 FYEKMQ (reference sequence). V was shortened by 0 bases and J by 9 bases, with 9 bases between the two germline ends. CDR3 length equals 13 residues. This CDR3 reads CASSLGRRTEQFF. The CDR3 DNA follows: TGTGCCAGCAGCTTAGGCCGAAGGACTGAGCAGTTCTTC.

In this sample, this clonotype turned up many times. This chain links TRBV20-1 with TRBJ2-1; 11 nucleotides align to TRBD2. The CDR3 totals 16 residues. Germline values: CDR1 DFQATT, CDR2 SNEGSKA (reference sequence). The V and J ends lost 1 base and 0 bases, in that order; junction bases with no gene match: 2. Here the CDR3 DNA reads TGCAGTGCTAGAGCTAGCGGGGGGAGCTCCTACAATGAGCAGTTCTTC. Protein product: CSARASGGSSYNEQFF.

This rearrangement joins TRBV12-3 or TRBV12-4 to TRBJ2-5; 8 nucleotides align to TRBD1. Trimming cost V 2 bases and J 4 bases; bases outside gene matches: 3. CDR3 length equals 14 residues. The chain's CDR3 is CASSLWGQAETQYF. CDR3 sequence (DNA): TGTGCCAGCAGTTTATGGGGACAGGCAGAGACCCAGTACTTC.

The rearrangement links TRBV13 to TRBJ2-7, with TRBD1 matching over 11 bases. The germline CDR1 and CDR2 sequences are PRHDT and FYEKMQ (reference sequence). Germline trimming cut 4 bases from V and 6 bases from J; bases unmatched to any gene: 11. This CDR3 is built from 16 residues. This CDR3 reads CASSSEAGQGGGEQYF. DNA for the CDR3: TGTGCCAGCAGCTCGGAAGCGGGACAGGGGGGTGGCGAGCAGTACTTC.

In its sample, this clonotype was seen many times. The CDR3 spells CASSGAGRPETQYF. The CDR3, as DNA: TGTGCCAGCAGCGGTGCTGGGAGGCCAGAGACCCAGTACTTC. The V and J genes are TRBV9 and TRBJ2-5; D is possibly TRBD2 (6 bases). CDR1 and CDR2 (germline): SGDLS, YYNGEE. The CDR3 spans 14 residues. Trimming took off 3 bases at V and 4 bases at J, with 13 bases between the two ends.

For this clonotype: This sequence may be a read error, since a much larger clone differs from it by one base. The rearrangement links TRBV12-3 or TRBV12-4 to TRBJ2-2; D is ambiguous. The CDR3 consists of 13 residues. Trimming took off 8 bases at V and 1 base at J, with 8 bases between the two ends. In DNA, the CDR3 is TGTGCCAGCGGTCTGATGAACACCGGGGAGCTGTTTTTT. Translation gives CASGLMNTGELFF.

This clonotype was detected only a few times. V gene TRBV14 combines with J gene TRBJ1-1; no reliable D call. The CDR3 is 14 residues long. From germline, CDR1 is SGHDN and CDR2 FVKESK. Trimming removed 1 base at V and 1 base at J, with 7 bases between. The CDR3 bases are TGTGCCAGCAGCCAAGCTCTGGGGAACACTGAAGCTTTCTTT. Amino acid sequence: CASSQALGNTEAFF.

This clonotype appeared many times. The chain links TRBV4-1 to TRBJ2-2; D is unclear. CDR3 length: 14 residues. V was trimmed by 3 bases and J by 5 bases, leaving 10 bases between them. Germline loops: CDR1 MGHRA, CDR2 YSYEKL. The CDR3 DNA reads TGCGCCAGCAGCCATCACGACGAAACCGGGGAGCTGTTTTTT. It translates to CASSHHDETGELFF.

This clonotype was counted many times. This sequence joins TRBV7-9 and TRBJ1-6; D uncertain. There are 15 residues in the CDR3. Germline CDR1 reads SEHNR; CDR2 reads FQNEAQ (reference sequence). V shed 5 bases and J shed 8 bases, with 16 bases lying between them. The CDR3 spells CASSQRPLEDSPLHF. CDR3 DNA sequence: TGTGCCAGCAGCCAGCGCCCCCTCGAAGATTCACCCCTCCACTTT.

CDR3 amino acids: CSAGRISGNTIYF. For the CDR3, the DNA is TGCAGTGCGGGACGCATCTCTGGAAACACCATATATTTT. V is TRBV20-1 and J is TRBJ1-3; perhaps TRBD1 as D (5 bases). Per the germline V gene, CDR1 is DFQATT and CDR2 is SNEGSKA (reference sequence). V was clipped by 6 bases and J by 0 bases, with 9 bases between them. The CDR3 runs to 13 residues.

The chain uses TRBV4-1 and TRBJ2-3; D is undetermined. Germline lookup yields CDR1 MGHRA and CDR2 YSYEKL. The CDR3 extends over 13 amino acids. Trimming cost V 6 bases and J 6 bases, with 13 bases left between them. CDR3 DNA sequence: TGCGCCAGCAGTCTGATCGAGCCCGATACGCAGTATTTT. It specifies CASSLIEPDTQYF.

This chain uses TRBV2 with TRBJ1-5; D is undetermined. Deletions cut 4 bases from V and 0 bases from J, with 10 bases between. The CDR3 is made up of 15 amino acids. Germline CDR1 and CDR2: SNHLY and FYNNEI. The CDR3 DNA sequence: TGTGCCAGCAGTGCTGGGGATAATAGCAATCAGCCCCAGCATTTT. This gives the protein CASSAGDNSNQPQHF.

The gene calls are TRBV9 and TRBJ1-6, with a weak D call TRBD1 (6 bases). V was pared by 2 bases and J by 7 bases, with 13 bases between. In germline, CDR1 is SGDLS, CDR2 YYNGEE. The CDR3 loop spans 15 amino acids. CDR3 coding DNA: TGTGCCAGCAGCGTCGGGGGCAGAGAGAATTCACCCCTCCACTTT. This encodes CASSVGGRENSPLHF.

This clonotype was picked up a small number of times. The chain uses TRBV10-3 and TRBJ2-2; 9 bases match TRBD1. CDR3 size: 15 residues. CDR1 ENHRY and CDR2 SYGVKD come from the germline V gene. J was trimmed by 3 bases and V by 6 bases; bases with no gene match: 5. The CDR3 here is CAISRQGEDTGELFF. CDR3 sequence (DNA): TGTGCCATCAGCCGACAGGGGGAGGACACCGGGGAGCTGTTTTTT.

This clonotype was picked up a small number of times. V and J are TRBV28 and TRBJ1-5; tentative D call: TRBD1 (6 bases). V gave up 3 bases and J gave up 3 bases, with 15 bases separating them. The CDR3 sequence is 16 residues long. From germline, CDR1 is MDHEN and CDR2 SYDVKM. The CDR3 coding sequence is TGTGCCAGCAGTTTTTGGACAGCGCGATCCAATCAGCCCCAGCATTTT. As protein: CASSFWTARSNQPQHF.

The chain carries TRBV2 and TRBJ2-1, with a possible D match to TRBD1 (6 bases). V was trimmed by 7 bases and J by 14 bases, leaving 21 bases between them. The CDR3 length is 13 residues. CDR1 is SNHLY and CDR2 is FYNNEI in the germline V gene. CDR3 in DNA: TGTGCCAGCACCTTACAGGGATTCGTTGGGAAGTTCTTC. This sequence encodes CASTLQGFVGKFF.

This clonotype turned up a few times. The chain uses TRBV29-1 and TRBJ1-1; D gene ambiguous. The CDR3 totals 13 residues. V lost 6 bases and J lost 0, with 11 bases in between. Germline assignment: CDR1 SQVTM and CDR2 ANQGSEA. The CDR3 loop reads CSVHLQMNTEAFF. The CDR3 DNA follows: TGCAGCGTCCACCTACAGATGAACACTGAAGCTTTCTTT. Variable domain in full (rest from reference TRBV29-1 and TRBJ1-1): SAVISQKPSRDICQRGTSLTIQCQVDSQVTMMFWYRQQPGQSLTLIATANQGSEATYESGFVIDKFPISRPNLTFSTLTVSNMSPEDSSIYLCSVHLQMNTEAFFGQGTRLTVV.

This clonotype showed up just a few times. The chain combines TRBV7-9 with TRBJ1-1; D might be TRBD1 (5 bases). CDR3 length equals 15 residues. V was pared by 6 bases and J by 0 bases, with 14 bases between. Germline V CDR1 and CDR2: SEHNR, FQNEAQ (reference sequence). In DNA form, the CDR3 reads TGTGCCAGCAGTTTCCGGGGACTCCTGAACACTGAAGCTTTCTTT. Translating it yields CASSFRGLLNTEAFF.

This clonotype has a handful of counts. The chain carries TRBV29-1 and TRBJ1-5, with D perhaps TRBD1 (5 bases). The CDR3 covers 13 residues. The V end was cut by 4 bases, the J end by 6 bases, with 13 bases between. Germline V gives CDR1 SQVTM, CDR2 ANQGSEA. CDR3 DNA: TGCAGCGTTGTGGGGGTGGCTGGTCAGCCCCAGCATTTT. Its protein is CSVVGVAGQPQHF.

There are many counts of this clonotype. The V call is TRBV12-3 or TRBV12-4, the J call TRBJ2-7; no firm D call. V lost 5 bases to trimming and J lost 0 bases, with 11 bases between them. The CDR3 sequence is 14 residues long. The CDR3 reads CASSLRPGSYEQYF. The CDR3 bases are TGTGCCAGCAGTCTCCGACCCGGCTCCTACGAGCAGTACTTC.

J is TRBJ1-1 and V is TRBV2; no reliable D call. V lost 0 bases and J lost 1, with 9 bases in between. Germline V CDR1 and CDR2: SNHLY, FYNNEI. This CDR3 is 15 amino acids long. The CDR3 reads CASSEAGRWNTEAFF. In nucleotides, the CDR3 is TGTGCCAGCAGTGAAGCAGGCAGGTGGAACACTGAAGCTTTCTTT.

The table lists this clonotype with a few counts. The gene calls are TRBV18 and TRBJ1-1; D gene unclear. V was pared by 1 base and J by 5 bases, with 14 bases between. Looked up from germline, CDR1 is KGHSH and CDR2 is LQKENI. The CDR3 extends over 15 amino acids. The CDR3 coding sequence is TGTGCCAGCTCACCACTGGCTGTTCTTTGGACTGAAGCTTTCTTT. It encodes CASSPLAVLWTEAFF.

This chain uses TRBV9 with TRBJ2-3; TRBD2 matches at 8 bases. Germline CDR1 is SGDLS and CDR2 is YYNGEE. Trimming at V came to 4 bases and at J to 4 bases, leaving 5 bases not matched to a gene. This CDR3 has 14 residues. DNA for the CDR3: TGTGCCAGCAGCCCAGCGGGAGTTGCAGATACGCAGTATTTT. Protein sequence: CASSPAGVADTQYF.

This clonotype was seen only a few times. V is TRBV12-3 or TRBV12-4 and J is TRBJ2-2, with TRBD2 as a possible D gene (7 bases). Trimming cost V 4 bases and J 0 bases, with 15 bases left between them. CDR3 size: 17 residues. The CDR3 region has the DNA TGTGCCAGCAGTTCGGGGAGGGGGGAATCGAACACCGGGGAGCTGTTTTTT. Protein: CASSSGRGESNTGELFF.

This clonotype came up a few times. The chain's CDR3 is CASSFRQGTEQYF. CDR3 DNA sequence: TGTGCCAGCAGTTTTCGACAGGGGACCGAGCAGTACTTC. The V and J genes are TRBV12-3 or TRBV12-4 and TRBJ2-7; 8 positions match TRBD1. CDR3 length: 13 residues. V gave up 3 bases and J gave up 6 bases; unmatched junction bases: 4.